The clone carrying this T cell receptor (beta chain) was seen a single time. The data were produced by immunoSEQ multiplex PCR, yet TCRdb's version contains in-frame clones alone and is incomplete. The sample records about 300,000 clones, approximately 88% being singletons. From germline, CDR1 is SNHLY and CDR2 FYNNEI. CDR3 length equals 15 residues. V lost 7 bases and J lost 0, with 14 bases in between. This specimen comes from a study of blood T cell repertoires in COVID-19. This receptor was identified in a man aged 18 to 29 who had recovered from COVID-19. V and J are TRBV2 and TRBJ2-3; TRBD2 is a possible D gene (5 bases). Sample: peripheral blood. This CDR3 reads CASNNGAVSTDTQYF. The CDR3 region has the DNA TGTGCCAGCAACAACGGAGCGGTTAGCACAGATACGCAGTATTTT.